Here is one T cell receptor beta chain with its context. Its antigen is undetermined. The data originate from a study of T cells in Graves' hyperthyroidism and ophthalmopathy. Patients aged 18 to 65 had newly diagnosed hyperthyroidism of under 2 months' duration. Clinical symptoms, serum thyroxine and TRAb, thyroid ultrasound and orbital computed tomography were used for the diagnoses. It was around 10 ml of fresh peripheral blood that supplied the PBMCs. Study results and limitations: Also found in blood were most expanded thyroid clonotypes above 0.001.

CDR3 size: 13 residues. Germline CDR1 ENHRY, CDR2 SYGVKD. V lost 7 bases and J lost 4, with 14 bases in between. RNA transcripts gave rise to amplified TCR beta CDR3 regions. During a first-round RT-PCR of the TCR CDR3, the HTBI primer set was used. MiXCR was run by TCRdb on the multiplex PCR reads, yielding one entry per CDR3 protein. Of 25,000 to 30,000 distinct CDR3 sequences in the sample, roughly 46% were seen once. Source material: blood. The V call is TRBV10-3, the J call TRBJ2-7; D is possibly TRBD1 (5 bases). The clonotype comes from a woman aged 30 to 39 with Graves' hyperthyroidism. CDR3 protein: CAIKKETVYEQYF. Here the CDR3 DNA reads TGTGCCATCAAGAAGGAGACAGTTTACGAGCAGTACTTC.